What follows is one TCR beta chain and its context. These data come from a study of blood T cell repertoires in COVID-19. V shed 5 bases and J shed 5 bases, with 16 bases lying between them. In germline, CDR1 is MGHRA, CDR2 YSYEKL. This CDR3 spans 15 amino acids. Assignments of participants to cohorts depended upon their own reported clinical history. All recovered Cohort 3 donors got two negative PCRs, got clearance, or saw symptom resolution. Produced via immunoSEQ multiplex PCR; TCRdb's table is partial and in-frame only. The data hold about 170,000 clones, with around four fifths observed a single time.

This receptor was identified in a woman aged 45-59 years who had recovered from COVID-19. The sample taken for sequencing was PBMCs or T cells enriched from blood (not recorded which). The J gene is TRBJ1-5, the V gene TRBV4-1; TRBD1 is a possible D gene (6 bases). For the CDR3, the DNA is TGCGCCAGCAGCACACTGGACAGACCGTATCAGCCCCAGCATTTT. This gives the protein CASSTLDRPYQPQHF.